A single T cell receptor (beta chain) is shown here with its context. Its antigen is unknown. An end of the junction differs from the germline gene, which may be a read error. These data come from a study of cytomegalovirus exposure and HLA in healthy donors. Study in general: There were tens of millions of unique TCRs (from HLA-typed donors) in an early data release. Findings and limits, study-wide: High specificity and sensitivity for cytomegalovirus status were reported for the classifier. Associated with cytomegalovirus, according to the listing, were some 180 TCR beta chains. In vitro data verified a few CMV-associated chains as specific for CMV antigens.

It was with 60 Vbeta and 13 Jbeta primers that the PCR ran. Profiling relied on immunoSEQ multiplex PCR, and the TCRdb table lists in-frame clones only, not all of them. The table shows 150,000 to 200,000 clones, with roughly 87% occurring only once. CDR1 ENHRY and CDR2 SYGVKD come from the germline V gene. This CDR3 has 16 residues. The rearrangement uses TRBV10-3 and TRBJ1-2; the D gene is possibly TRBD1 (5 bases). Material: PBMCs. The clonotype comes from a girl under two years old in good health and CMV-seronegative. CDR3: CAISETPTVSKGGTGF. The DNA of the CDR3 is TGTGCCATCAGTGAGACCCCGACAGTATCAAAAGGTGGAACGGGCTTC.